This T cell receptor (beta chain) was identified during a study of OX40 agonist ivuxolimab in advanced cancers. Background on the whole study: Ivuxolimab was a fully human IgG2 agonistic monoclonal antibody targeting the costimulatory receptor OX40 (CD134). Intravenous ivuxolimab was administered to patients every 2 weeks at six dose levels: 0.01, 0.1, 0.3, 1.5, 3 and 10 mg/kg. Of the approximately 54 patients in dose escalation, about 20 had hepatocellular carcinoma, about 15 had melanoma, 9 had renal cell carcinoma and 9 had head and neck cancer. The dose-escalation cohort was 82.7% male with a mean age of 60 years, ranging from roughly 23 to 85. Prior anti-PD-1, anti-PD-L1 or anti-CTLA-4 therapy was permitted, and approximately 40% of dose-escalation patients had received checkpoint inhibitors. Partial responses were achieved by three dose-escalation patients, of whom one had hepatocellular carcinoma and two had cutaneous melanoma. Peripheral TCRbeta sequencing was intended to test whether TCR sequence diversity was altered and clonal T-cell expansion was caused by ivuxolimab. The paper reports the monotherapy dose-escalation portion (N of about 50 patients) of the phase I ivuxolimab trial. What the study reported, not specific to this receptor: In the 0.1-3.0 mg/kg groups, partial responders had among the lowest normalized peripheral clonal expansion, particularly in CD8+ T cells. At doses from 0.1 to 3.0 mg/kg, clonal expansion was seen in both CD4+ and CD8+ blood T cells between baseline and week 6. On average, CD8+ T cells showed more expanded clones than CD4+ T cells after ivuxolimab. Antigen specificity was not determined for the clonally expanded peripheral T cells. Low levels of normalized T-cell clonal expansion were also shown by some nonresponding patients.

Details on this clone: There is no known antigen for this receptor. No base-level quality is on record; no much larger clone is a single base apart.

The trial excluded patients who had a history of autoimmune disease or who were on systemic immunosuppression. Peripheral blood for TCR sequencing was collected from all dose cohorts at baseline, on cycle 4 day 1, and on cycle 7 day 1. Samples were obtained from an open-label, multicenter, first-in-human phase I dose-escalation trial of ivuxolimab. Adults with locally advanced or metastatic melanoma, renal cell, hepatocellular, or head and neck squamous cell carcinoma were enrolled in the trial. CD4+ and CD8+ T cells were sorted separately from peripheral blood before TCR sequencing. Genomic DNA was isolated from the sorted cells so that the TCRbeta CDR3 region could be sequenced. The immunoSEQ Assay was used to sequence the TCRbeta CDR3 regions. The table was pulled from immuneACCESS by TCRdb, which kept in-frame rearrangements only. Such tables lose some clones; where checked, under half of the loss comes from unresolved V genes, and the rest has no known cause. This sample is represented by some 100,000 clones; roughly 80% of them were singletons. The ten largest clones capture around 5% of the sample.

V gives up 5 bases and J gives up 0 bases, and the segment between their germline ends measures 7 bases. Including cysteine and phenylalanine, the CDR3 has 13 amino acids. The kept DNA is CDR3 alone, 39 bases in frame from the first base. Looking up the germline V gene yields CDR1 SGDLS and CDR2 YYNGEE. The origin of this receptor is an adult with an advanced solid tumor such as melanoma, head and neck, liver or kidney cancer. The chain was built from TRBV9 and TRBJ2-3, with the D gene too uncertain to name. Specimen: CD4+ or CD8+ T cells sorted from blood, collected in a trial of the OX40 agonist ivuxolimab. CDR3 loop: CASRGASTDTQYF. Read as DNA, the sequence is TGTGCCAGCAGGGGCGCTAGCACAGATACGCAGTATTTT. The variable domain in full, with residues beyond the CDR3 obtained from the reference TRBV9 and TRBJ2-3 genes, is DSGVTQTPKHLITATGQRVTLRCSPRSGDLSVYWYQQSLDQGLQFLIQYYNGEERAKGNILERFSAQQFPDLHSELNLSSLELGDSALYFCASRGASTDTQYFGPGTRLTVL.